Listed below are T cell receptor beta chains from one sample, sequenced in a study of blood T cell repertoires in COVID-19. Generated by immunoSEQ multiplex PCR, the TCRdb table keeps only in-frame clones and is missing some. The sample has roughly 200,000 clones; around 87% are singletons. Sequencing used peripheral blood. These receptor sequences come from a man aged 60 to 75 with acute or convalescent COVID-19. Both conserved end residues are part of each CDR3. D genes are given only for firm matches. Only part of the rows carry a size: once, few, many, or a class if the clone is expanded.

j_gene: TRBJ2-1
d_gene: TRBD1
abundance: -
v_gene: TRBV19
CDR3nt: TGTGCCAGTAGTAGACCCATAGGCCAGGGGGCCCACAATGAGCAGTTCTTC
CDR3aa: CASSRPIGQGAHNEQFF

j_gene: TRBJ2-1
d_gene: TRBD2
abundance: -
v_gene: TRBV6-2/TRBV6-3
CDR3nt: TGTGCCAGCAGTTACTCTAGCGGGGGGGCCTACAATGAGCAGTTCTTC
CDR3aa: CASSYSSGGAYNEQFF

j_gene: TRBJ1-1
d_gene: TRBD1
abundance: -
v_gene: TRBV5-1
CDR3nt: TGCGCCAGCAGCTTACAGGGGGGGCTCACTGAAGCTTTCTTT
CDR3aa: CASSLQGGLTEAFF

j_gene: TRBJ2-3
d_gene: -
abundance: -
v_gene: TRBV5-4
CDR3nt: TGTGCCAGCAGCTTGCCTCCAAGCGGTGGCGGGGTGAGCACAGATACGCAGTATTTT
CDR3aa: CASSLPPSGGGVSTDTQYF

j_gene: TRBJ2-5
d_gene: -
abundance: -
v_gene: TRBV5-1
CDR3nt: TGCGCCAGCAGCTTGGCCTCCACTAGAGTGGGAGAGACCCAGTACTTC
CDR3aa: CASSLASTRVGETQYF

j_gene: TRBJ2-7
d_gene: -
abundance: -
v_gene: TRBV30
CDR3nt: TGTGCCTGGAGTGTAGGGAAGGGGTTCGAACTCTCCTACGAGCAGTACTTC
CDR3aa: CAWSVGKGFELSYEQYF

j_gene: TRBJ2-3
d_gene: TRBD2
abundance: -
v_gene: TRBV30
CDR3nt: TGTGCCTGGAGCGGTCCTAGAGGGACTAGCGGACGCACAGATACGCAGTATTTT
CDR3aa: CAWSGPRGTSGRTDTQYF

j_gene: TRBJ1-5
d_gene: TRBD1
abundance: few
v_gene: TRBV27
CDR3nt: TGTGCCAGCAGTCCTCTGGACAGGTACTCGAGCAATCAGCCCCAGCATTTT
CDR3aa: CASSPLDRYSSNQPQHF

j_gene: TRBJ1-3
d_gene: TRBD1
abundance: -
v_gene: TRBV5-5
CDR3nt: TGTGCCAGCAGCTTGGAAGGGACAGGGGGCAACACCATATATTTT
CDR3aa: CASSLEGTGGNTIYF

j_gene: TRBJ2-7
d_gene: TRBD1
abundance: -
v_gene: TRBV5-6
CDR3nt: TGTGCCAGCAGCTTGGGACAGGGGCCTTTCTCCTACGAGCAGTACTTC
CDR3aa: CASSLGQGPFSYEQYF

j_gene: TRBJ2-2
d_gene: TRBD2
abundance: many
v_gene: TRBV6-4
CDR3nt: TGTGCCAGCAGTGAAGCAGCGGGGGGTAACACCGGGGAGCTGTTTTTT
CDR3aa: CASSEAAGGNTGELFF

j_gene: TRBJ1-3
d_gene: TRBD1
abundance: few
v_gene: TRBV3-1/TRBV3-2
CDR3nt: TGTGCCAGCAGCCAAGTAGTATCAGGGGGCAAAAGGACCATATATTTT
CDR3aa: CASSQVVSGGKRTIYF

j_gene: TRBJ1-5
d_gene: -
abundance: -
v_gene: TRBV6-5
CDR3nt: TGTGCCAGCAGAGGGGCCCAGGAGCCTAATCAGCCCCAGCATTTT
CDR3aa: CASRGAQEPNQPQHF

j_gene: TRBJ1-1
d_gene: -
abundance: -
v_gene: TRBV3-1/TRBV3-2
CDR3nt: TGTGCCAGCAGCTTAAGACTGCAGAACACTGAAGCTTTCTTT
CDR3aa: CASSLRLQNTEAFF

j_gene: TRBJ2-3
d_gene: -
abundance: -
v_gene: TRBV24-1
CDR3nt: TGTGCCACCAGTGATCCCCCCGAGGATACGCAGTATTTT
CDR3aa: CATSDPPEDTQYF

j_gene: TRBJ2-7
d_gene: TRBD2
abundance: -
v_gene: TRBV5-6
CDR3nt: TGTGCCAGCAGCCAGAACCAGCGGGGGGGCTTTTACGAGCAGTACTTC
CDR3aa: CASSQNQRGGFYEQYF

j_gene: TRBJ1-6
d_gene: -
abundance: few
v_gene: TRBV19
CDR3nt: TGTGCCAGTGCCTCGGTTCAGGAAAATTCACCCCTCCACTTT
CDR3aa: CASASVQENSPLHF

j_gene: TRBJ1-4
d_gene: -
abundance: -
v_gene: TRBV5-1
CDR3nt: TGCGCCAGCAGCTTGGGACCGTCGAGGAGTGAAAAACTGTTTTTT
CDR3aa: CASSLGPSRSEKLFF

j_gene: TRBJ1-6
d_gene: TRBD1
abundance: -
v_gene: TRBV28
CDR3nt: TGTGCCAGCAGTTCGCTATTGACAGGGGGAATATCACCCCTCCACTTT
CDR3aa: CASSSLLTGGISPLHF

j_gene: TRBJ2-5
d_gene: TRBD1
abundance: -
v_gene: TRBV2
CDR3nt: TGTGCCAGCAGCCGAAGACAGGGCCGCCAAGAGACCCAGTACTTC
CDR3aa: CASSRRQGRQETQYF

j_gene: TRBJ1-1
d_gene: TRBD1
abundance: -
v_gene: TRBV3-1/TRBV3-2
CDR3nt: TGTGCCAGCAGCCAGGGCAGGGGGTATTCTGAAGCTTTCTTT
CDR3aa: CASSQGRGYSEAFF

j_gene: TRBJ1-1
d_gene: TRBD1
abundance: -
v_gene: TRBV3-1/TRBV3-2
CDR3nt: TGTGCCAGCAGCCAAGCGTCAGGGGGGAGGGCTTTCTTT
CDR3aa: CASSQASGGRAFF

j_gene: TRBJ2-1
d_gene: -
abundance: once
v_gene: TRBV5-8
CDR3nt: TGTGCCAGCAGCTTGGTTGCGGGGGCGGACAATGAGCAGTTCTTC
CDR3aa: CASSLVAGADNEQFF

j_gene: TRBJ1-1
d_gene: -
abundance: -
v_gene: TRBV15
CDR3nt: TGTGCCACCAGCCCTCACAGGAACACTGAAGCTTTCTTT
CDR3aa: CATSPHRNTEAFF

j_gene: TRBJ1-1
d_gene: TRBD1
abundance: -
v_gene: TRBV19
CDR3nt: TGTGCCAGTAGTGCGGAGACAGGGGTGAACACTGAAGCTTTCTTT
CDR3aa: CASSAETGVNTEAFF

j_gene: TRBJ2-3
d_gene: TRBD1
abundance: -
v_gene: TRBV5-1
CDR3nt: TGCGCCAGCAGCTCCGTCCGGAACGGGACAGGGTTTCGTGCAGATACGCAGTATTTT
CDR3aa: CASSSVRNGTGFRADTQYF

j_gene: TRBJ2-2
d_gene: TRBD1
abundance: -
v_gene: TRBV9
CDR3nt: TGTGCCAGCAGCGCCCCTTTCGACAGGGTCACCGGGGAGCTGTTTTTT
CDR3aa: CASSAPFDRVTGELFF

j_gene: TRBJ2-1
d_gene: TRBD2
abundance: once
v_gene: TRBV9
CDR3nt: TGTGCCAGCAGCGGTAGCCGAGGACTAGCGGGGGGCCGGGCCTACAATGAGCAGTTCTTC
CDR3aa: CASSGSRGLAGGRAYNEQFF

j_gene: TRBJ1-6
d_gene: -
abundance: once
v_gene: TRBV30
CDR3nt: TGTGCCTGGAGTGTAGCTAGACAGAATTCACCCCTCCACTTT
CDR3aa: CAWSVARQNSPLHF

j_gene: TRBJ2-1
d_gene: TRBD1
abundance: -
v_gene: TRBV7-2
CDR3nt: TGTGCCAGCAGCTTGGACAGGCATCCGGCCAATGAGCAGTTCTTC
CDR3aa: CASSLDRHPANEQFF

j_gene: TRBJ2-3
d_gene: TRBD1
abundance: -
v_gene: TRBV28
CDR3nt: TGTGCCAGCATTCATAAGAGGACAGGGAGCCGACCAGATACGCAGTATTTT
CDR3aa: CASIHKRTGSRPDTQYF

j_gene: TRBJ1-6
d_gene: -
abundance: -
v_gene: TRBV7-2
CDR3nt: TGTGCCAGCAGTGGACAGTTTAGCTCCTATAATTCACCCCTCCACTTT
CDR3aa: CASSGQFSSYNSPLHF

j_gene: TRBJ2-4
d_gene: -
abundance: -
v_gene: TRBV3-1/TRBV3-2
CDR3nt: TGTGCCAGCAGCCAGATCGAGAACATTCAGTACTTC
CDR3aa: CASSQIENIQYF

j_gene: TRBJ2-5
d_gene: -
abundance: -
v_gene: TRBV21-1
CDR3nt: TGTGCCAGCAGCAATAAACAGGGCTCCCCCGCAAAGGGAGAGACCCAGTACTTC
CDR3aa: CASSNKQGSPAKGETQYF

j_gene: TRBJ1-4
d_gene: -
abundance: -
v_gene: TRBV28
CDR3nt: TGTGCCAGCACCAAAAACCCGACAGGCGGTAATGAAAAACTGTTTTTT
CDR3aa: CASTKNPTGGNEKLFF

j_gene: TRBJ2-1
d_gene: TRBD2
abundance: -
v_gene: TRBV6-2/TRBV6-3
CDR3nt: TGTGCCAGCAGTTACGAAGCGGGGGGCATCTACAATGAGCAGTTCTTC
CDR3aa: CASSYEAGGIYNEQFF

j_gene: TRBJ1-1
d_gene: -
abundance: -
v_gene: TRBV6-2/TRBV6-3
CDR3nt: TGTGCCAGCAGTTACTCCCTCGCGGGGATGAACACTGAAGCTTTCTTT
CDR3aa: CASSYSLAGMNTEAFF